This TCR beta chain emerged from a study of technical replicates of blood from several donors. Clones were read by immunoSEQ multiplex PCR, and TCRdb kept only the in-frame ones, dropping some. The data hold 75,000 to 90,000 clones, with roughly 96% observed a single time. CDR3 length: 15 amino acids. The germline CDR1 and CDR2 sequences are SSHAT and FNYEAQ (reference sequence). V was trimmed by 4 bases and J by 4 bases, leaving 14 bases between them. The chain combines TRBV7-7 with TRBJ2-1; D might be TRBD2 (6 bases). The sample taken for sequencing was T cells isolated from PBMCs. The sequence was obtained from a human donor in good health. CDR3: CASSSGTPPYNEQFF. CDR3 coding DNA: TGTGCCAGCAGCTCCGGGACTCCCCCTTACAATGAGCAGTTCTTC. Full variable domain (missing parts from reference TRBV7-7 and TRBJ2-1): GAGVSQSPRYKVTKRGQDVTLRCDPISSHATLYWYQQALGQGPEFLTYFNYEAQPDKSGLPSDRFSAERPEGSISTLTIQRTEQRDSAMYRCASSSGTPPYNEQFFGPGTRLTVL.